Below are 11 T cell receptor beta chains sequenced from a single sample in a study of T cell repertoires in aging, cancer and after chemotherapy. TRB rearrangements spanning V, D and J were amplified using mixed TRB-A/B primers. TCRdb fed the multiplex PCR reads into MiXCR, producing one record per CDR3 protein. The sample carries approximately 10,000 distinct CDR3 sequences, under 55% recorded once. TCR beta rearrangements were amplified from peripheral blood genomic DNA. The source material was blood. The receptors originated from a human donor in good health.

This clonotype was detected a few times. The J gene is TRBJ2-6, the V gene TRBV5-6; TRBD2 is a possible D gene (5 bases). Germline CDR1 SGHDT, CDR2 YYEEEE. V was trimmed by 4 bases and J by 0 bases, leaving 8 bases between them. The CDR3 totals 15 residues. The CDR3 reads CASSEDFSGANVLTF. CDR3 in DNA: TGTGCCAGCAGCGAGGACTTCTCTGGGGCCAACGTCCTGACTTTC.

The CDR3 loop reads CASSAGQGYEQYF. DNA of the CDR3: TGTGCCAGTAGTGCAGGACAAGGATACGAGCAGTACTTC. The chain employs TRBV19 and TRBJ2-7; a weak D match, TRBD1 (5 bases). Germline values: CDR1 LNHDA, CDR2 SQIVND (reference sequence). The V end was cut by 5 bases, the J end by 4 bases, with 12 bases between. The CDR3 is 13 amino acids. Combining the CDR3 with reference TRBV19 and TRBJ2-7 gives the whole variable domain DGGITQSPKYLFRKEGQNVTLSCEQNLNHDAMYWYRQDPGQGLRLIYYSQIVNDFQKGDIAEGYSVSREKKESFPLTVTSAQKNPTAFYLCASSAGQGYEQYFGPGTRLTVT.

This chain connects TRBV6-5 to TRBJ1-1; tentatively, D is TRBD1 (5 bases). The CDR3 has 14 amino acids. The V gene's germline CDR1 is MNHEY and CDR2 SVGAGI. V shed 6 bases and J shed 4 bases, with 15 bases lying between them. The CDR3 spells CASRQQGLLTEAFF. In nucleotides, the CDR3 is TGTGCCAGCAGGCAGCAGGGCCTGCTCACTGAAGCTTTCTTT.

The genes are TRBV7-2 and TRBJ2-5; D may be TRBD1 or TRBD2 (6 bases each). With 6 bases removed from V and 5 bases from J, the gap between germline ends came to 13 bases. This CDR3 region has 13 residues. Germline V CDR1 and CDR2: SGHTA, FQGNSA. CDR3 residues: CASSRGGRETQYF. CDR3 nucleotides: TGTGCCAGCAGTCGAGGGGGGCGGGAGACCCAGTACTTC.

The chain uses TRBV6-1 and TRBJ1-2, with D hard to call. The CDR3 has 14 residues. The ends were cut back, 1 base at V and 2 bases at J, with 8 bases in the middle. CDR1 is MNHNS, CDR2 SASEGT, per germline. CDR3 loop: CASSEGPENYGYTF. The CDR3 DNA sequence: TGTGCCAGCAGTGAAGGGCCGGAAAACTATGGCTACACCTTC.

The V and J genes are TRBV19 and TRBJ1-1, with D unresolved. V gave up 3 bases and J gave up 8 bases, with 13 bases separating them. The CDR3 consists of 13 residues. Germline V gene lookup returns CDR1 LNHDA and CDR2 SQIVND (reference sequence). This CDR3 is CASSMSGPWEAFF. CDR3 coding DNA: TGTGCCAGTAGTATGTCGGGTCCCTGGGAAGCTTTCTTT. Full variable domain (remainder filled in from reference TRBV19 and TRBJ1-1): DGGITQSPKYLFRKEGQNVTLSCEQNLNHDAMYWYRQDPGQGLRLIYYSQIVNDFQKGDIAEGYSVSREKKESFPLTVTSAQKNPTAFYLCASSMSGPWEAFFGQGTRLTVV.

This clonotype came up a few times. This chain connects TRBV20-1 to TRBJ1-5; the match to TRBD1 covers 10 bases. The CDR3 extends over 19 amino acids. J was trimmed by 3 bases and V by 3 bases; bases with no gene match: 17. Per the germline V gene, CDR1 is DFQATT and CDR2 is SNEGSKA (reference sequence). The DNA of the CDR3 is TGCAGTGCTAGCCGCAGGGGGACAGGGGATCTCCTGAACAATCAGCCCCAGCATTTT. Translated, it gives CSASRRGTGDLLNNQPQHF.

This clonotype occurred a few times. V is TRBV6-1 and J is TRBJ2-5; D may match TRBD1 or TRBD2 (6 bases each). This CDR3 has 15 amino acids. Germline lookup yields CDR1 MNHNS and CDR2 SASEGT. V gave up 3 bases and J gave up 5 bases, with 16 bases separating them. In DNA, the CDR3 is TGTGCCAGCAGTGACGCCGGAGGGCAGGGGGAGACCCAGTACTTC. It specifies CASSDAGGQGETQYF.

The rearrangement uses TRBV20-1 and TRBJ2-2, with 8 bases fitting TRBD2. CDR1 DFQATT and CDR2 SNEGSKA come from the germline V gene (reference sequence). This CDR3 region has 16 residues. V dropped 0 bases and J dropped 3; count of bases not matched to a gene: 6. The DNA for the CDR3 is TGCAGTGCTAGAGACTTCAGCGGGAGTGACACCGGGGAGCTGTTTTTT. Translating gives CSARDFSGSDTGELFF.

This clonotype was counted a few times. Its ends do not fully match the called genes, so a read error is possible. The chain is built from TRBV4-2 and TRBJ2-3, with a weak D call TRBD1 (6 bases). The germline CDR1 and CDR2 sequences are LGHNA and YNFKEQ. The CDR3 is made up of 16 amino acids. The CDR3, as DNA: TGCGCCAGCAGCCAATGGGTTGCCAGGGGTCCAGATACGCAGTATTTT. Translated, it gives CASSQWVARGPDTQYF.

This clonotype was observed a handful of times. V usage is TRBV27 and J usage is TRBJ1-5; D remains ambiguous. Germline V gene sequence: CDR1 MNHEY, CDR2 SMNVEV (reference sequence). V was cut by 0 bases and J by 2 bases, with 2 bases left in between. The CDR3 extends over 13 amino acids. The CDR3 sequence is CASSLSGNQPQHF. CDR3 DNA sequence: TGTGCCAGCAGTTTATCAGGCAATCAGCCCCAGCATTTT.